This T cell receptor beta chain came from a study of low-dose radiotherapy and immunotherapy resistance in tumors (dated by TCRdb to the early 2020s). Regarding the study in general: In Cohort 1, each fraction delivered 0.5 Gy every 2 weeks, and the prescribed total PTV dose was 6.5 Gy. First-strand cDNA was synthesized using Superscript III and a set of TRAV- and TRBV-specific primers, so that both TCRalpha and TCRbeta chains were covered. Nivolumab and ipilimumab were both given intravenously, with nivolumab at a 240 mg flat dose every two weeks and ipilimumab at 1 mg/kg every six weeks. Intravenous cyclophosphamide at 200 mg/m2 was administered every two weeks, one day ahead of each radiation and immunotherapy administration. Starting on cycle 1 day 1, patients took 300 mg of aspirin by mouth once daily for four cycles. Patients in Cohort 2 were given 1 Gy per fraction every two weeks, for a total of 13 Gy across 26 weeks. Eight patients were included in the translational analysis: three from the first dose cohort and the first five from the second dose cohort. No randomization into treatment groups was done for the people taking part in the trial.

The CDR3 numbers 14 residues from cysteine through phenylalanine. The retained sequence is limited to the CDR3, 42 bases, with the frame set at the first base. Trimming removed 0 bases from V and 2 bases from J, leaving 8 bases between the germline ends. Reading the germline V gene gives CDR1 MNHEY and CDR2 SVGAGI. This clonotype was picked up many times. What antigen it recognizes has not been identified. No base-level quality is on record; no much larger clone is a single base apart. The label giving this sample's time point can be read as: after trial treatment. In the paper's terms, the treatment or condition label means: LDRT plus nivolumab, ipilimumab, low-dose cyclophosphamide and aspirin (RACIN trial). The donors came from RACIN, which was a single-arm phase I dose-escalation trial that paired nivolumab and ipilimumab with aspirin, low-dose cyclophosphamide and low-dose radiotherapy. To be eligible, a patient needed to have an advanced solid tumor that was TIL-negative.

The run used an Illumina HiSeq 2500. TCRs were amplified for 20 PCR cycles with Phusion, using a constant-region primer paired with the adapter attached to the V primers. The isolated mRNA was amplified using the MessageAmp II aRNA Amplification Kit, with in vitro transcription performed for less than 20 hours at 37 degrees C. The Dynabeads mRNA DIRECT Purification Kit was used to isolate mRNA for TCR sequencing. A second 25-cycle Phusion PCR added indexed Illumina adapters, and products were purified with AMPure XP beads. As for the original processing: Custom Perl scripts pooled TCR sequences encoding the same protein, removed out-of-frame sequences and computed each clonotype's abundance. The analysis excluded TCR sequences that were supported by just one read. Among the metrics used to describe the repertoires were Shannon entropy, Gini index, clonality, richness, and the frequency of TCRs shared between repertoires. In TCRdb, the public reads were trimmed at Q25 with fastp and aligned with MiXCR, with productive beta chains retained. Identical CDR3 proteins give one entry, which carries the most common genes and DNA. In this record, the V and J calls reflect TCRdb's handling and not the investigators' own analysis. The sample profile shows approximately 52,000 distinct CDR3 sequences; around a third of them were found once. The biggest ten clones account for roughly 8.2% of the sample.

The rearranged segments are TRBV6-5 and TRBJ2-7; TRBD2 is a weak D gene call, 5 bases matching. The TCR sequence derives from a male donor with rectosigmoid adenocarcinoma. The specimen was PBMCs, collected after low-dose radiotherapy plus immunotherapy. In nucleotides, the sequence is TGTGCCAGCAGTTACTCGAGGGATGCCTACGAGCAGTACTTC. This encodes CASSYSRDAYEQYF.